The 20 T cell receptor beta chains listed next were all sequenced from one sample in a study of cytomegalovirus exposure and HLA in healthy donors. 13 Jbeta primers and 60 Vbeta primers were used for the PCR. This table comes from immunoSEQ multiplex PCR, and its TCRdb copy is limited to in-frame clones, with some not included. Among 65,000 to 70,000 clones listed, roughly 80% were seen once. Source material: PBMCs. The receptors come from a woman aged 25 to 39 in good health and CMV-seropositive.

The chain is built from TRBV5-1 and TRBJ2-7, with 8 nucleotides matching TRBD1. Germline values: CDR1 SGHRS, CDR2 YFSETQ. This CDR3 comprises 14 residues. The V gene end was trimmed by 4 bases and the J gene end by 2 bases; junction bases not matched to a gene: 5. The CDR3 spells CASSPSGGPYEQYF. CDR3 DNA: TGCGCCAGCAGCCCGTCAGGGGGCCCCTACGAGCAGTACTTC.

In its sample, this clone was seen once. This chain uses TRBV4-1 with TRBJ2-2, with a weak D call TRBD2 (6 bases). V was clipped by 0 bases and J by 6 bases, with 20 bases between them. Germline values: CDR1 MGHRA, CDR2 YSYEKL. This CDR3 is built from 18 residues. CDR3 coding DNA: TGCGCCAGCAGCCAAGAATGGGTGCGGGGTGAGTTCCCCGGGGAGCTGTTTTTT. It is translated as CASSQEWVRGEFPGELFF.

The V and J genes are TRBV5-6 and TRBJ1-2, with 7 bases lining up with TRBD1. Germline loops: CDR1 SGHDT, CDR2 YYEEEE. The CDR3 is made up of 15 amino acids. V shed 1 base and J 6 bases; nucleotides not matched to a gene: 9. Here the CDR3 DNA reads TGTGCCAGCAGCTTGACGCGACAGGGAGTCGATGGCTACACCTTC. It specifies CASSLTRQGVDGYTF.

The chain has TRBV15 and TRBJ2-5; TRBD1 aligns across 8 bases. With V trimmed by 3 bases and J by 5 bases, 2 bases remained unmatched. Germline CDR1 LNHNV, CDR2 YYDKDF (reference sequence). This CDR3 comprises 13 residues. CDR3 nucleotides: TGTGCCACCAGCAGGGACAGGGTGGAGACCCAGTACTTC. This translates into CATSRDRVETQYF.

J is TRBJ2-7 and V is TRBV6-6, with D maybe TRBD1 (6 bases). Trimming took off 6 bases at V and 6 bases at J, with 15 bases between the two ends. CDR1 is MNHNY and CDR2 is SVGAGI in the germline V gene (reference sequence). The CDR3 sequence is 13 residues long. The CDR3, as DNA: TGTGCCAGCAGGGGTGGGACAATGGGCGAGCAGTACTTC. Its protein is CASRGGTMGEQYF.

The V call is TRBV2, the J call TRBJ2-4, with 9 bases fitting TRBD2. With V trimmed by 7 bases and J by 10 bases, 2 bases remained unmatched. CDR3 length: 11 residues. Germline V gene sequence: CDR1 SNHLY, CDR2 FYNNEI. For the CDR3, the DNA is TGTGCCAGCACTAGCGGGGCTATTCAGTACTTC. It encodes CASTSGAIQYF.

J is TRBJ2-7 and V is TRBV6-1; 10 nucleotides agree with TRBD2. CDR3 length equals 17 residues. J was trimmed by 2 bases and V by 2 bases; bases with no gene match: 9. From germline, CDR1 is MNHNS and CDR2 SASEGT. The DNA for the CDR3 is TGTGCCAGCAGTGAACGGGCTAGCGGGAGTCTGACCTACGAGCAGTACTTC. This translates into CASSERASGSLTYEQYF.

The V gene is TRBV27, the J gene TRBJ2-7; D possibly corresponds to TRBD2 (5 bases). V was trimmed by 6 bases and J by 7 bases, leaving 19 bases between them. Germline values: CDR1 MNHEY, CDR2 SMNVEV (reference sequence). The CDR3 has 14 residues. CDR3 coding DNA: TGTGCCAGCAGCTTCCTAGGACCTACGGGGGAGCAGTACTTC. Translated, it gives CASSFLGPTGEQYF.

The DNA for the CDR3 is TGTGCCAGCAGCGCTTGGGGGCAGGGGCCCCAGCATTTT. Translated, it gives CASSAWGQGPQHF. The chain employs TRBV9 and TRBJ1-5, with D perhaps TRBD1 (6 bases). Germline lookup yields CDR1 SGDLS and CDR2 YYNGEE. Trimming removed 3 bases from V and 9 bases from J, with 13 bases in between. This CDR3 is built from 13 residues.

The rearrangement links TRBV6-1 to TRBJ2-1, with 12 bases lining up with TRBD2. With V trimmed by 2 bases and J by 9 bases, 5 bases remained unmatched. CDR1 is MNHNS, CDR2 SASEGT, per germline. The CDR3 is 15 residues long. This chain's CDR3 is CASSEPSGRASEQFF. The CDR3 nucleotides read TGTGCCAGCAGTGAACCTAGCGGGAGGGCCAGTGAGCAGTTCTTC.

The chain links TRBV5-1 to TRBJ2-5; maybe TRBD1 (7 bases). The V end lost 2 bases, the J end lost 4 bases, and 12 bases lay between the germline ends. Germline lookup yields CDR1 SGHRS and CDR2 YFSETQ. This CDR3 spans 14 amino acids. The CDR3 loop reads CASSFNQGGETQYF. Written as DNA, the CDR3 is TGCGCCAGCAGCTTCAATCAGGGGGGAGAGACCCAGTACTTC.

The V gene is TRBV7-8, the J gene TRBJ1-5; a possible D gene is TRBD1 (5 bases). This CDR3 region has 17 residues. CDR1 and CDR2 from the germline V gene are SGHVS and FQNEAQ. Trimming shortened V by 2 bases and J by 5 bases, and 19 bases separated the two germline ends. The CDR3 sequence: CASSLTLGGGEDQPQHF. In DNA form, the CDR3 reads TGTGCCAGCAGCTTAACCCTCGGGGGGGGAGAGGATCAGCCCCAGCATTTT. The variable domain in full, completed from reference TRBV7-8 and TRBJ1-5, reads GAGVSQSPRYKVAKRGQDVALRCDPISGHVSLFWYQQALGQGPEFLTYFQNEAQLDKSGLPSDRFFAERPEGSVSTLKIQRTQQEDSAVYLCASSLTLGGGEDQPQHFGDGTRLSIL.

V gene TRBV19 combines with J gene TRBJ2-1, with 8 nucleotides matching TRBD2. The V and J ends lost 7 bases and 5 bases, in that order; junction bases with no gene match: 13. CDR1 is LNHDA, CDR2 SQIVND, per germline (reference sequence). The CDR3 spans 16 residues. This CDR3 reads CASTPSGGGGNNEQFF. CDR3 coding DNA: TGTGCCAGTACCCCGTCGGGGGGGGGTGGAAACAATGAGCAGTTCTTC.

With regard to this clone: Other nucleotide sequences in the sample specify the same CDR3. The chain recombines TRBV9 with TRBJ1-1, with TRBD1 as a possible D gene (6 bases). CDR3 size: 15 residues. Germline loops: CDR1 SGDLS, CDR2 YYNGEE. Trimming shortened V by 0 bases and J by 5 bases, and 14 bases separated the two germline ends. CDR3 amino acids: CASSVGGQGWTEAFF. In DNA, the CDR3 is TGTGCCAGCAGCGTAGGGGGGCAGGGTTGGACTGAAGCTTTCTTT.

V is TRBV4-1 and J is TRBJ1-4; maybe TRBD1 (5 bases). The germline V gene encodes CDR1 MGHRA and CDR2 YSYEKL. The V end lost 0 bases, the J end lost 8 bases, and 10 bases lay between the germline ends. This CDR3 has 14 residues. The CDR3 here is CASSQDRGSEKLFF. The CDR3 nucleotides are TGCGCCAGCAGCCAAGATAGGGGATCCGAAAAACTGTTTTTT.

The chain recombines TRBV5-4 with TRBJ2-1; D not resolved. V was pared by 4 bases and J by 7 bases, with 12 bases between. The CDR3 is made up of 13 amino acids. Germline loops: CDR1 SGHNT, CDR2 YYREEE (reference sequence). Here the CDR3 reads CASSPMTGNEQFF. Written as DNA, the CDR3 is TGTGCCAGCAGCCCAATGACTGGAAATGAGCAGTTCTTC. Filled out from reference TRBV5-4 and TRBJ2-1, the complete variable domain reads ETGVTQSPTHLIKTRGQQVTLRCSSQSGHNTVSWYQQALGQGPQFIFQYYREEENGRGNFPPRFSGLQFPNYSSELNVNALELDDSALYLCASSPMTGNEQFFGPGTRLTVL.

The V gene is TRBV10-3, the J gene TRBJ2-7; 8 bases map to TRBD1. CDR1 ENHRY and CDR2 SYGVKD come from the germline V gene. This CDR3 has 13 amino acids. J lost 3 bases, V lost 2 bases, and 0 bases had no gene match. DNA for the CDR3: TGTGCCATCAGTGAGGGACAGGGCTACGAGCAGTACTTC. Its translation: CAISEGQGYEQYF.

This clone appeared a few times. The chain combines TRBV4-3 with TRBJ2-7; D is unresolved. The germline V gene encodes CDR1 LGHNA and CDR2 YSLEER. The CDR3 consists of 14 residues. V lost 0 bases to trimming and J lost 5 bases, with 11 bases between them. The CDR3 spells CASSQDSPFDEQYF. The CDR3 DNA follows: TGCGCCAGCAGCCAAGATAGTCCCTTTGACGAGCAGTACTTC.

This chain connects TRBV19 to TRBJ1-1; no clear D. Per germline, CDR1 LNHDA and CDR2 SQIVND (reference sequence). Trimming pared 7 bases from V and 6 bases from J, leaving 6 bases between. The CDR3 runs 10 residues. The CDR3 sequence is CASIAAEAFF. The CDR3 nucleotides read TGTGCCAGTATTGCGGCTGAAGCTTTCTTT.

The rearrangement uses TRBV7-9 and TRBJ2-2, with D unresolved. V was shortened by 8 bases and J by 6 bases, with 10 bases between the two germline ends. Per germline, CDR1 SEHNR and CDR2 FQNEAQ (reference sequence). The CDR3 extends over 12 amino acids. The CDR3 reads CASGREAGELFF. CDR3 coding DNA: TGTGCCAGCGGCAGAGAGGCCGGGGAGCTGTTTTTT.